A selection of T cell receptor beta chains follows, all from one sample in a study of CD8 T cells in ankylosing spondylitis. MiXCR, applied by TCRdb to the 5' RACE reads, yields one record per CDR3 protein. The table has roughly 700,000 distinct CDR3 sequences, roughly 19% seen once; the top ten hold approximately 18%. The source material was blood, either unsorted or a sorted T cell fraction (not recorded which). Receptors originate from a male donor with ankylosing spondylitis. Each CDR3 is given with its conserved first and last residue. A D gene is named only where the DNA matches it firmly. Size is stated for part of the rows, as once, few or many counts, or as a class when the clone is expanded.

>few|NA|TRBJ2-5|TRBV18
TGTGCCAGCTCACCTACAATAACCAGTGAAGAGACCCAGTACTTC
CASSPTITSEETQYF
>few|NA|TRBJ1-4|TRBV6-5
TGTGCCAGCAGTTCGGGAACGAAAAATGAAAAACTGTTTTTT
CASSSGTKNEKLFF
>NA|NA|TRBJ2-1|TRBV5-1
TGCGCCAGCAGCTTGGCCGAGGGTCGCTCCTACAATGAGCAGTTCTTC
CASSLAEGRSYNEQFF
>few|TRBD2|TRBJ2-1|TRBV15
TGTGCCACCAGAGCTAGCGGGTATACCTCCTACAATGAGCAGTTCTTC
CATRASGYTSYNEQFF
>NA|TRBD2|TRBJ2-1|TRBV3-1
TGTGCCAGCAGCCAAGACGTATCGTCCCCACTAGCGGGGGGCAGAGATGAGCAGTTCTTC
CASSQDVSSPLAGGRDEQFF
>NA|NA|TRBJ2-1|TRBV10-3
TGTGCCATCAGTGGTGACAAGGGAGCTAATGAGCAGTTCTTC
CAISGDKGANEQFF
>many|NA|TRBJ2-7|TRBV20-1
TGCAGTGCTGCCGGGACGGTATCCTACGAGCAGTACTTC
CSAAGTVSYEQYF
>NA|TRBD1|TRBJ1-3|TRBV2
TGTGCCAGCAGTCGACAGGGATCAGTAAACACCATATATTTT
CASSRQGSVNTIYF
>NA|TRBD2|TRBJ2-3|TRBV6-5
TGTGCCAGCAGCTATAGCGGGATACCCATCGGGGATACGCAGTATTTT
CASSYSGIPIGDTQYF
>few|TRBD1|TRBJ1-1|TRBV5-1
TGCGCCAGCAGCCAGAGACAGGGGGTGAACACTGAAGCTTTCTTT
CASSQRQGVNTEAFF
>few|NA|TRBJ1-4|TRBV20-1
TGCAGTGCTACCCGGCGAGGCGCTAATGAAAAACTGTTTTTT
CSATRRGANEKLFF
>many|TRBD2|TRBJ2-1|TRBV6-2/TRBV6-3
TGTGCCAGCAGTCTGGGAGCTAGCGGGAGGTCTGAGCAGTTCTTC
CASSLGASGRSEQFF
>NA|TRBD1|TRBJ2-7|TRBV4-1
TGCGCCAGCAGCCAAGGAGGGGGCGACGAGCAGTACTTC
CASSQGGGDEQYF
>NA|TRBD2|TRBJ2-2|TRBV2
TGTGCCAGCAGGGGACTAGCGGGAGAAGTGGGCACCGGGGAGCTGTTTTTT
CASRGLAGEVGTGELFF
>NA|TRBD2|TRBJ2-1|TRBV9
TGTGCCAGCAGCGTAGCCGGGACTAGCGGGAGTTTCAATGAGCAGTTCTTC
CASSVAGTSGSFNEQFF
>NA|TRBD1|TRBJ2-5|TRBV10-3
TGTGCCATCAAGGCAGGGGGAGAGACCCAGTACTTC
CAIKAGGETQYF
>NA|NA|TRBJ2-7|TRBV7-2
TGTGCCAGCAGCTTAGGAGCGGTCGCCTACGAGCAGTACTTC
CASSLGAVAYEQYF
>few|TRBD1|TRBJ1-4|TRBV7-9
TGTGCCAGCAGCTCAGGGGGAACTAATGAAAAACTGTTTTTT
CASSSGGTNEKLFF
>NA|NA|TRBJ2-2|TRBV6-2/TRBV6-3
TGTGCCAGCATACCGTACCACGGAAGGACCGGGGAGCTGTTTTTT
CASIPYHGRTGELFF
>few|NA|TRBJ1-2|TRBV29-1
TGCAGCGTTGAACAGGGAGGCTACACCTTC
CSVEQGGYTF
>NA|NA|TRBJ1-1|TRBV12-3/TRBV12-4
TGTACCAGCAGTTCCAACATGGCAGGTCCTGCCAGAAACACTGAAGCTTTCTTT
CTSSSNMAGPARNTEAFF
>few|NA|TRBJ2-1|TRBV28
TGTGCCAGCAGTTTTAACGGAGGGCCATACAATGAGCAGTTCTTC
CASSFNGGPYNEQFF
>NA|NA|TRBJ1-5|TRBV12-3/TRBV12-4
TGTGCCAGCAGTTTTCCGGCCCAGCCCCAGCATTTT
CASSFPAQPQHF
>NA|TRBD2|TRBJ2-1|TRBV7-2
TGTGCCAGCAGCTCCCGTACGCTAGCGGGAACCAATGAGCAGTTCTTC
CASSSRTLAGTNEQFF
>few|TRBD2|TRBJ2-1|TRBV5-1
TGCGCCAGCAGCCCGCCCCGGGAGGGGGAGCAGTTCTTC
CASSPPREGEQFF
>NA|NA|TRBJ1-4|TRBV20-1
TGCAGTGCTAGAACCGGGGCCATCAATGAAAAACTGTTTTTT
CSARTGAINEKLFF
>many|TRBD2|TRBJ2-1|TRBV5-6
TGTGCCAGCAGCCTTGGACTAGACAATGAGCAGTTCTTC
CASSLGLDNEQFF
>few|NA|TRBJ2-1|TRBV4-1
TGCGCCAGCAGCCAAGAAGGAGCGGGTGCTAACAATGAGCAGTTCTTC
CASSQEGAGANNEQFF
>few|TRBD2|TRBJ2-5|TRBV10-3
TGTGCCATCAGCTCGGGACTAGCGGCCCAAGAGACCCAGTACTTC
CAISSGLAAQETQYF